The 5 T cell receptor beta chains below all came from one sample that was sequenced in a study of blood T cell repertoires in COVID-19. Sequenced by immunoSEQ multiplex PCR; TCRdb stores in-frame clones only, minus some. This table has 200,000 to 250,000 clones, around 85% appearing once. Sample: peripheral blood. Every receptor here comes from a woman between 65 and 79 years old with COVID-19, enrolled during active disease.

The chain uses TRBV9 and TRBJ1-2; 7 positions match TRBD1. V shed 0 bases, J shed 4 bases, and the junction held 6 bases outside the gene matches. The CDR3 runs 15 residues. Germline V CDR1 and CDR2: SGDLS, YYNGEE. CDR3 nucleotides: TGTGCCAGCAGCGTAGACTGGGACAGCAGCTATGGCTACACCTTC. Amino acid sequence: CASSVDWDSSYGYTF. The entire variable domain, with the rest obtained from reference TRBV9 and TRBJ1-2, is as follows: DSGVTQTPKHLITATGQRVTLRCSPRSGDLSVYWYQQSLDQGLQFLIQYYNGEERAKGNILERFSAQQFPDLHSELNLSSLELGDSALYFCASSVDWDSSYGYTFGSGTRLTVV.

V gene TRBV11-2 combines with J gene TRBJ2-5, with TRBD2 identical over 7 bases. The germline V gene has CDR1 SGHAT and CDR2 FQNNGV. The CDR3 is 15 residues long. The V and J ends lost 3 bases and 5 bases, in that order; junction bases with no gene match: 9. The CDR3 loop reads CASSFLIGGSETQYF. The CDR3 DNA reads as TGTGCCAGCAGCTTTTTAATCGGGGGGTCGGAGACCCAGTACTTC.

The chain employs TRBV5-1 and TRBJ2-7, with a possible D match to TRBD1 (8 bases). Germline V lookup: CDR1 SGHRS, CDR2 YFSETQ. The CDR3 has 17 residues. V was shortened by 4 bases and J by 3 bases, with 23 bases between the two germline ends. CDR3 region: CASSPPVTGGGGYEQYF. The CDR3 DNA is TGCGCCAGCAGCCCCCCTGTAACAGGGGGAGGGGGCTACGAGCAGTACTTC.

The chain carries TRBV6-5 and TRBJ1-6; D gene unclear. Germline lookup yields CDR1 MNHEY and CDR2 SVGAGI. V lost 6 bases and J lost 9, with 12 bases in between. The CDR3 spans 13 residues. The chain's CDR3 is CASSHREASPLHF. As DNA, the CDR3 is TGTGCCAGCAGCCACCGTGAGGCTTCACCCCTCCACTTT.

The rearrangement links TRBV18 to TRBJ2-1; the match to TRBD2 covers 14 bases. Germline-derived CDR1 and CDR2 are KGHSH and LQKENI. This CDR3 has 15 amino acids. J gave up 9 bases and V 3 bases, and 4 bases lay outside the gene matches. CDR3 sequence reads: CASSPTSGGAGEQFF. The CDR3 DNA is TGTGCCAGCTCACCGACTAGCGGGGGGGCCGGTGAGCAGTTCTTC.